The entry below describes one T cell receptor (beta chain). Its antigen remains undetermined. No per-base quality is available; no much larger clone lies one base away. These data are taken from a study of a mutant IDH1 vaccine in newly diagnosed glioma listed by TCRdb under 2021. Some background on the complete study: Vaccination was initiated 4-6 weeks after radiotherapy alone, or concurrently with temozolomide cycles in the chemotherapy-containing groups. Of the approximately 30 treated patients, 62.5% were male and around 40% were female, and a mean age of roughly 41 years was recorded. Before enrollment, patients had received standard therapy of radiotherapy alone, temozolomide alone, or radiochemotherapy with temozolomide; most received the combination. The week-35 safety follow-up took place at visit V12, and the week-47 end of study took place at visit V13. Six visits were used for peripheral blood collection: V03 (baseline), V05, V07, V10, V12 and V13. For exploratory analyses, fewer than 30 treated patients had longitudinal TCRB deep sequencing done wherever samples were available. Study-level results and caveats: PBMC samples for TCRB deep sequencing were selected based on availability. Pseudoprogression seemed to be unrelated to changes in the top peripheral T cell clonotypes found by TCRB sequencing. Vaccine-induced immune responses across multiple MHC alleles were detected in 93.3% of patients. According to the authors, sample limitations meant that analyses of patient blood samples could not be reproduced.

Including cysteine and phenylalanine, the CDR3 has 16 amino acids. The kept DNA is CDR3 alone, 48 bases in frame from the first base. V sheds 1 base and J sheds 5 bases, leaving 16 bases between their ends. Via the germline V gene, CDR1 is SGHTA and CDR2 FQGNSA. The meaning of the sample's time point label: week 47, end of study. Each vaccine dose, consisting of 300 ug of a 20-mer mutant IDH1 peptide in Montanide, was administered subcutaneously with topical imiquimod. Across visits V03 through V10, patients got a total of eight vaccinations, given in weeks 1, 3, 5, 7, 11, 15, 19 and 23. The donors had newly diagnosed IDH1-mutant astrocytomas of WHO grade 3 or 4 that showed loss of nuclear ATRX. The samples were drawn from NOA16, a multicentre, single-arm, open-label phase I trial in Germany that tested a mutant IDH1 peptide vaccine in humans for the first time. Genomic DNA for TCRB sequencing was extracted from EDTA blood using the DNeasy Blood and Tissue Kit.

The library was obtained by the immunoSEQ multiplex PCR assay. Rearranged TCR beta chain sequences were amplified using the hsTCRB Kit according to the manufacturer's protocol. An Illumina MiSeq was used to sequence the TCRB libraries. Concerning the study's data processing: The kit vendor's proprietary platform handled demultiplexing, trimming and gene mapping. TCRdb limited this immuneACCESS table to in-frame rearrangements with V and J called. A share of clones is missing; checked studies link under half to unresolved V genes, and the rest is unexplained. Clone size and V and J calls were adopted from that table, with D and trimming inferred from the DNA. A total of about 34,000 clones appear in this sample, about 87% of them only once. Approximately 12% of the sample lies in the top ten.

Here the sequenced sample was PBMCs, taken from a glioma patient whose treatment included an IDH1 peptide vaccine. This TCR was recovered from a woman in her twenties or thirties with glioma. The sequence links TRBV7-2 to TRBJ2-3; the D segment is perhaps TRBD1 or TRBD2, each sharing 6 matched bases. This receptor carries the CDR3 CASSLGLGGGRDTQYF. The DNA reads TGTGCCAGCAGCTTAGGGCTAGGAGGGGGGAGAGATACGCAGTATTTT.